Detailed here is one T cell receptor (beta chain). This entry is derived from a study of T cell changes during pregnancy in multiple sclerosis. The CDR3 consists of 15 residues. Germline V gene data show CDR1 as SGHRS and CDR2 as YFSETQ. Trimming took 0 bases from V and 5 from J, leaving 15 bases between them. TCRdb's copy holds only in-frame clones and misses some; the assay was immunoSEQ multiplex PCR. Here the sample spans 55,000 or so clones, 90% being singletons. The sequence was obtained from a female donor with multiple sclerosis, enrolled in a pregnancy study. The source material was CD4+ T cells from peripheral blood mononuclear cells, sampled in the first trimester of pregnancy. The rearrangement uses TRBV5-1 and TRBJ2-7; D is perhaps TRBD1 (5 bases). CDR3 DNA: TGCGCCAGCAGCTTGGCCTGGGGCAGAACGAACGAGCAGTACTTC. It translates to CASSLAWGRTNEQYF. The full variable domain, its missing parts supplied by reference TRBV5-1 and TRBJ2-7, is KAGVTQTPRYLIKTRGQQVTLSCSPISGHRSVSWYQQTPGQGLQFLFEYFSETQRNKGNFPGRFSGRQFSNSRSEMNVSTLELGDSALYLCASSLAWGRTNEQYFGPGTRLTVT.